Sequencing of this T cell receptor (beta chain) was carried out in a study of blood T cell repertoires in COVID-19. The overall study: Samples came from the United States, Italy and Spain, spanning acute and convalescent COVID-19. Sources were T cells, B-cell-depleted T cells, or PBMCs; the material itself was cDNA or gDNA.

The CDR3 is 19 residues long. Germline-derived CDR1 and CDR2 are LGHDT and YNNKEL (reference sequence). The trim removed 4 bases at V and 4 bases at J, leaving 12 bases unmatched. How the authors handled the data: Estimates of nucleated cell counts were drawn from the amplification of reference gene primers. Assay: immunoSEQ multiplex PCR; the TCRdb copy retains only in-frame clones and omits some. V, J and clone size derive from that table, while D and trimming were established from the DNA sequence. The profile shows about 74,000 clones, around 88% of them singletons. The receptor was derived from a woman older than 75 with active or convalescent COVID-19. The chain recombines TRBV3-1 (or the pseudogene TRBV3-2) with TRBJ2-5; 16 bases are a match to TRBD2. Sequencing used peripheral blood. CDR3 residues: CASSPPRGTSGGAGETQYF. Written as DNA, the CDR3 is TGTGCCAGCAGCCCCCCAAGAGGGACTAGCGGGGGGGCCGGAGAGACCCAGTACTTC.